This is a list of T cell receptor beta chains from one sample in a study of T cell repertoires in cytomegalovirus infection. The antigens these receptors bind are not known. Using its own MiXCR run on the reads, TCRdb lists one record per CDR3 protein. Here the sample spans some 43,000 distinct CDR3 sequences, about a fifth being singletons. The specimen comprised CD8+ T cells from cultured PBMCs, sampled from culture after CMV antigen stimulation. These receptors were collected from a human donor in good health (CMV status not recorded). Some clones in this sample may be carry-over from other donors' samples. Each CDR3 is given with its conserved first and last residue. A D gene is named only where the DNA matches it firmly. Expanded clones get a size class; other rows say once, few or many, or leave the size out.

TGTGCCAGCATGTACAGTGCCGCCAAAAACATTCAGTACTTC	CASMYSAAKNIQYF	TRBJ2-4	TRBV2	NA	few
TGTGCCAGCAGCAACGCCCGGGACTATCGAGAGACCCAGTACTTC	CASSNARDYRETQYF	TRBJ2-5	TRBV7-9	TRBD2	few
TGTGCCAGCAGTTTGAGTGTCACTGAAGCTTTCTTT	CASSLSVTEAFF	TRBJ1-1	TRBV12-3/TRBV12-4	NA	NA
TGCGCCAGCAGCCACCCCTTGCAGGGGAACAATCAGCCCCAGCATTTT	CASSHPLQGNNQPQHF	TRBJ1-5	TRBV4-1	NA	few
TGTGCCAGCAGTTACGGGGACAGCTACGAGCAGTACTTC	CASSYGDSYEQYF	TRBJ2-7	TRBV6-5	TRBD1	NA
TGTGCCATCAGGGACGATTCCAAAAACATTCAGTACTTC	CAIRDDSKNIQYF	TRBJ2-4	TRBV10-3	NA	NA
TGTGCCAGCAGCAATACAGTTATGGGTAACCACAATGAGCAGTTCTTC	CASSNTVMGNHNEQFF	TRBJ2-1	TRBV7-6	NA	many
TGTGCCAGCAGTACCGGACTAGCGGGGGGCGCAGATACGCAGTATTTT	CASSTGLAGGADTQYF	TRBJ2-3	TRBV6-4	TRBD2	few
TGTGCCAGCAGCTCCCCGCGGGGGGTTTGGACCTACGAGCAGTACTTC	CASSSPRGVWTYEQYF	TRBJ2-7	TRBV7-8	TRBD2	few
TGTGCCAGCAGCCCGGAGGGGACAGGGGATGTGAATACGCAGTATTTT	CASSPEGTGDVNTQYF	TRBJ2-3	TRBV7-9	TRBD1	few
TGTGCCAGCAGTGGGACTAGCGGGGCGAACACCGGGGAGCTGTTTTTT	CASSGTSGANTGELFF	TRBJ2-2	TRBV28	TRBD2	NA
TGTGCCAGCAGCTTCCCCGTACTCTTAGGCACAGATACGCAGTATTTT	CASSFPVLLGTDTQYF	TRBJ2-3	TRBV7-2	NA	few
TGTGCCAGCAGCTTAAATCGCCCGGAACGGTGGAATGAAAAACTGTTTTTT	CASSLNRPERWNEKLFF	TRBJ1-4	TRBV7-8	NA	NA
TGTGCCAGCAGTTACGGACAGAACTATGGCTACACCTTC	CASSYGQNYGYTF	TRBJ1-2	TRBV7-2	NA	NA
TGTGCCAGCAGCGTAAGACGGGAGGGCCTCTACAATGAGCAGTTCTTC	CASSVRREGLYNEQFF	TRBJ2-1	TRBV7-6	TRBD2	NA
TGTGCCAGCAGCTTCACTAGCGGGAGGGCCGCCAACAATGAGCAGTTCTTC	CASSFTSGRAANNEQFF	TRBJ2-1	TRBV7-2	TRBD2	NA
TGTGCCAGCAGCCGGGACAGCACAGATACGCAGTATTTT	CASSRDSTDTQYF	TRBJ2-3	TRBV6-1	NA	few
TGTGCCAGCAGCTTAGCGACGACAGGGGTCCGATACGAGCAGTACTTC	CASSLATTGVRYEQYF	TRBJ2-7	TRBV7-2	TRBD1	few
TGTGCCAGCAGGGGAGATACAGGGGGAGACACAGATACGCAGTATTTT	CASRGDTGGDTDTQYF	TRBJ2-3	TRBV6-1	TRBD1	NA
TGTGCCAGCAGTTCAGAGACTACTTACTACGAGCAGTACTTC	CASSSETTYYEQYF	TRBJ2-7	TRBV12-3/TRBV12-4	NA	NA
TGTGCCAGCAGGGGCGGGCAGGGGAGCTCCTACGAGCAGTACTTC	CASRGGQGSSYEQYF	TRBJ2-7	TRBV7-9	NA	few
TGTGCCAGCAGCCCCGGGGGGGGCCCGATGTTCTTC	CASSPGGGPMFF	TRBJ2-1	TRBV7-2	TRBD2	few
TGTGCCAGCAGCCGTCATCCGGGACTGATCGATCAGCCCCAGCATTTT	CASSRHPGLIDQPQHF	TRBJ1-5	TRBV6-5	NA	NA
TGCGCCAGCAGCGCCGGGACAGACTCCTACGAGCAGTACTTC	CASSAGTDSYEQYF	TRBJ2-7	TRBV5-1	TRBD1	NA
TGTGCCATCACCAAGGCCGACAGGCCCTACGAGCAGTACTTC	CAITKADRPYEQYF	TRBJ2-7	TRBV10-3	NA	NA
TGTGCCAGCACCGAACCAAGGGGGGCAAACAATGAGCAGTTCTTC	CASTEPRGANNEQFF	TRBJ2-1	TRBV2	NA	NA
TGTGCCAGCACCCCCCCGGGGTCCAATGAGCAGTTCTTC	CASTPPGSNEQFF	TRBJ2-1	TRBV6-2/TRBV6-3	NA	NA
TGTGCCAGCAGTTGGTTGTGGCAGGGAGGGGAAGCTTTCTTT	CASSWLWQGGEAFF	TRBJ1-1	TRBV6-2/TRBV6-3	NA	NA
TGCGCCAGCAGCCAAGATGAGGGGCCTATCTACAATGAGCAGTTCTTC	CASSQDEGPIYNEQFF	TRBJ2-1	TRBV4-1	NA	NA
TGCGCCAGCAGCCAAGATACGTACTCTGGAAACACCATATATTTT	CASSQDTYSGNTIYF	TRBJ1-3	TRBV4-3	NA	NA
TGTGCCAGCAGCCAAGCCGAGCCACTAGCGGGCGAGCAGTTCTTC	CASSQAEPLAGEQFF	TRBJ2-1	TRBV14	TRBD2	few
TGTGCCAGCAGCGATGGACAGGGTACAGATACGCAGTATTTT	CASSDGQGTDTQYF	TRBJ2-3	TRBV6-1	TRBD1	NA
TGCGCCAGCAGCCCGCGGACTGAGAACACTGAAGCTTTCTTT	CASSPRTENTEAFF	TRBJ1-1	TRBV4-1	NA	NA
TGTGCCAGCAGTCCCGTATATGAGGAGACCCAGTACTTC	CASSPVYEETQYF	TRBJ2-5	TRBV12-3/TRBV12-4	NA	NA
TGTGCCAGCAGCTCTCCTCGCTCCTACGAGCAGTACTTC	CASSSPRSYEQYF	TRBJ2-7	TRBV7-2	NA	NA
TGTGCCAGCAGCTTAGGGACCTACAGGGTGGAGGGCGAGCAGTACTTC	CASSLGTYRVEGEQYF	TRBJ2-7	TRBV11-2	NA	few
TGTGCCAGTAGTATAGTTCCCGGACAGGGGTTGGAGGGCTACACCTTC	CASSIVPGQGLEGYTF	TRBJ1-2	TRBV19	TRBD1	few
TGTGCCAGCAGCTCCTCCCGGGACCGAAGTATGAACACTGAAGCTTTCTTT	CASSSSRDRSMNTEAFF	TRBJ1-1	TRBV6-1	NA	few
TGTGCCAGCAGCTTAGTGGCAGGCGGTAGGGAGACCCAGTACTTC	CASSLVAGGRETQYF	TRBJ2-5	TRBV7-8	NA	NA
TGTGCCAGCAGCCCCAAGGTGGGGATGGCTGAAGCTTTCTTT	CASSPKVGMAEAFF	TRBJ1-1	TRBV7-2	NA	few
TGTGCCAGCAGTCTCCACTCTGGGGCCAACGTCCTGACTTTC	CASSLHSGANVLTF	TRBJ2-6	TRBV27	NA	NA
TGCAGTGCCACCCTTCTGGAAGGGGATGAGCAGTTCTTC	CSATLLEGDEQFF	TRBJ2-1	TRBV20-1	NA	NA
TGTGCCAGCACCCAGGGAGACACTGAAGCTTTCTTT	CASTQGDTEAFF	TRBJ1-1	TRBV12-3/TRBV12-4	NA	NA
TGTGCCAGCAGCCACTCCCGAGAGGATACGCAGTATTTT	CASSHSREDTQYF	TRBJ2-3	TRBV7-9	NA	few
TGTGCCATCAGTGAAGAGGGACAGTCCTACGAGCAGTACTTC	CAISEEGQSYEQYF	TRBJ2-7	TRBV10-3	TRBD1	many
TGTGCCAGCAGCTTAGGTTCAGGGAACAATGAGCAGTTCTTC	CASSLGSGNNEQFF	TRBJ2-1	TRBV7-8	NA	NA
TGTGCCAGCAGCTCCCGCCGGGACAGGGGAACAACTAATGAAAAACTGTTTTTT	CASSSRRDRGTTNEKLFF	TRBJ1-4	TRBV5-6	TRBD1	few
TGTGCCAGCAGCGGCAACTTAGGGTGGGGCTACACCTTC	CASSGNLGWGYTF	TRBJ1-2	TRBV7-9	NA	NA
TGTGCCTCGGCCCCAGAAGGCGGCTACGAGCAGTACTTC	CASAPEGGYEQYF	TRBJ2-7	TRBV11-1	NA	NA
TGTGCCAGCAGTTTATTAGCAGGGGGCTTGGGCACTGAAGCTTTCTTT	CASSLLAGGLGTEAFF	TRBJ1-1	TRBV27	TRBD1	few
TGTGCCGCAGCGGCAGGAAGCACAGATACGCAGTATTTT	CAAAAGSTDTQYF	TRBJ2-3	TRBV24-1	NA	NA
TGTGCCAGCAGCTTAGTCGACAGGGAAGATCAGCCCCAGCATTTT	CASSLVDREDQPQHF	TRBJ1-5	TRBV7-2	TRBD1	few
TGTGCCAGCAGGGACGGGTCCTACGAGCAGTACTTC	CASRDGSYEQYF	TRBJ2-7	TRBV12-3/TRBV12-4	NA	NA